This TCR beta chain emerged from a study of CD8+CD57+ T cells in acquired aplastic anemia. About the research overall: Sorted CD4+ and CD8+ cells gave an average of around 3 ug of DNA. Notes on the study in general: Controls and patients did not differ significantly in CD8+ Simpson's diversity. Twenty-nine was the count of CD8+ CDR3 sequences that patients shared with controls.

The TCR beta profiling, which covered VDJ combination and CDR3 sequence, was carried out using genomic DNA as the template. TCRdb independently ran MiXCR on the reads; one entry per CDR3 protein. The sample gives about 190,000 distinct CDR3 sequences, less than 65% of which show up once; approximately 15% is in the top ten. This clonotype was seen a few times. Its antigen is still unknown. The junction had 8 bases not matched to a gene; V was cut back by 6 bases and J by 2 bases. The CDR3 contains 16 residues. Germline CDR1 is SNHLY and CDR2 is FYNNEI. The gene calls are TRBV2 and TRBJ2-1; 9 positions match TRBD1. Sequencing was done on a sample of sorted CD4+, CD8+, or CD8+CD57+ T cells (not recorded which) from PBMCs. The TCR comes from a human donor in good health, serving as a control. The CDR3 DNA reads TGTGCCAGCAGCGCACTACAGGGGGCGCCCTACAATGAGCAGTTCTTC. Translation: CASSALQGAPYNEQFF.